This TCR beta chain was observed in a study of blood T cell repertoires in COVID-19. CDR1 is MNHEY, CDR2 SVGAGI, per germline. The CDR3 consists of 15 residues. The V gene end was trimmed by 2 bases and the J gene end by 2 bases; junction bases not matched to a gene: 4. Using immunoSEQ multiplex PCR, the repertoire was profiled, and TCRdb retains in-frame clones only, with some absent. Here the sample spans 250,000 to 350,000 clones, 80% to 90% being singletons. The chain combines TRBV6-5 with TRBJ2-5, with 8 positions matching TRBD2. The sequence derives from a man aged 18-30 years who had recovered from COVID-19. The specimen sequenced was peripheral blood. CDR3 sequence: CASSYAASGQETQYF. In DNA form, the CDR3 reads TGTGCCAGCAGTTACGCGGCTAGCGGGCAAGAGACCCAGTACTTC.